A single sample gave rise to the 27 T cell receptor beta chains below, sequenced in a study of cytomegalovirus exposure and HLA in healthy donors. Researchers ran the PCR with 60 Vbeta and 13 Jbeta primers. Repertoires were generated with immunoSEQ multiplex PCR, while TCRdb's copy carries only in-frame clones and drops some. Altogether 130,000 or so clones are present, more than 8% being singletons, with the ten largest covering 5% to 7%. The sample was PBMCs. Source of these receptors: a man in his forties in good health and CMV-seronegative.

This clone was recorded at least ten times. V is TRBV4-3 and J is TRBJ2-6, with TRBD1 as a possible D gene (5 bases). This CDR3 region has 16 residues. Germline V lookup: CDR1 LGHNA, CDR2 YSLEER. With 2 bases removed from V and 3 bases from J, the gap between germline ends came to 11 bases. The CDR3 here is CASSQTPTVGANVLTF. CDR3 nucleotides: TGCGCCAGCAGCCAAACCCCGACAGTTGGGGCCAACGTCCTGACTTTC.

This chain joins TRBV7-8 and TRBJ2-7; 7 nucleotides line up with TRBD2. The CDR3 covers 13 residues. Germline V lookup: CDR1 SGHVS, CDR2 FQNEAQ. Trimming at V came to 10 bases and at J to 5 bases, leaving 11 bases not matched to a gene. In DNA, the CDR3 is TGTGCCACAGCCGGGAGGTTGATGAACGAGCAGTACTTC. This sequence encodes CATAGRLMNEQYF. Drawing the rest from reference TRBV7-8 and TRBJ2-7, the complete variable domain is GAGVSQSPRYKVAKRGQDVALRCDPISGHVSLFWYQQALGQGPEFLTYFQNEAQLDKSGLPSDRFFAERPEGSVSTLKIQRTQQEDSAVYLCATAGRLMNEQYFGPGTRLTVT.

The chain carries TRBV4-2 and TRBJ1-2; D may be TRBD1 (6 bases). The CDR3 covers 15 residues. Trimming pared 1 base from V and 4 bases from J, leaving 13 bases between. CDR1 is LGHNA and CDR2 is YNFKEQ in the germline V gene. The CDR3 protein is CASSQADRSGYGYTF. CDR3 bases: TGTGCCAGCAGCCAAGCAGACAGGTCCGGCTATGGCTACACCTTC.

The chain combines TRBV7-6 with TRBJ2-3, with TRBD1 identical over 8 bases. Losses at the gene ends were 5 bases for V and 7 bases for J; bases not matched to a gene: 2. Per germline, CDR1 SGHVS and CDR2 FNYEAQ. CDR3 length: 12 amino acids. The chain's CDR3 is CASSTGGNTQYF. The CDR3 DNA reads as TGTGCCAGCAGCACAGGGGGAAATACGCAGTATTTT.

The rearrangement uses TRBV13 and TRBJ1-3; 7 bases are a match to TRBD1. The CDR3 spans 14 residues. From germline, CDR1 is PRHDT and CDR2 FYEKMQ (reference sequence). The junction had 5 bases not matched to a gene; V was cut back by 5 bases and J by 4 bases. The CDR3 DNA follows: TGTGCCAGCAGCCGGGACAGAGGGGGAAACACCATATATTTT. Translating it yields CASSRDRGGNTIYF.

The chain recombines TRBV5-4 with TRBJ2-5, with 8 bases lining up with TRBD1. The CDR3 totals 15 residues. From germline, CDR1 is SGHNT and CDR2 YYREEE (reference sequence). Germline trimming cut 1 base from V and 1 base from J; bases unmatched to any gene: 3. CDR3 region: CASSLPDRGQETQYF. For the CDR3, the DNA is TGTGCCAGCAGCTTGCCTGACAGGGGCCAAGAGACCCAGTACTTC. Combining the CDR3 with reference TRBV5-4 and TRBJ2-5 gives the whole variable domain ETGVTQSPTHLIKTRGQQVTLRCSSQSGHNTVSWYQQALGQGPQFIFQYYREEENGRGNFPPRFSGLQFPNYSSELNVNALELDDSALYLCASSLPDRGQETQYFGPGTRLLVL.

This chain links TRBV2 with TRBJ2-5; a weak D match, TRBD1 (6 bases). This CDR3 is built from 13 residues. Germline CDR1 and CDR2: SNHLY and FYNNEI. V was pared by 6 bases and J by 1 base, with 9 bases between. The CDR3 DNA reads as TGTGCCAGCAGGACAGGAGTCCAAGAGACCCAGTACTTC. Protein sequence: CASRTGVQETQYF.

This clone has more than one count but fewer than ten. The chain uses TRBV6-5 and TRBJ2-7, with D uncertain. Germline V lookup: CDR1 MNHEY, CDR2 SVGAGI. V gave up 7 bases and J gave up 4 bases, with 8 bases separating them. CDR3 length equals 11 residues. CDR3 region: CASTLGYEQYF. The CDR3, as DNA: TGTGCCAGCACCCTCGGGTACGAGCAGTACTTC.

The table lists this clone with a few counts. The chain carries TRBV6-4 and TRBJ2-1; 7 bases align to TRBD2. CDR1 and CDR2 (germline): MRHNA, SNTAGT. J gave up 4 bases and V 1 base, and 13 bases lay outside the gene matches. This CDR3 spans 18 amino acids. Written as DNA, the CDR3 is TGTGCCAGCAGTGACTTAGGGATGGGTAGCGGGCCTTACAATGAGCAGTTCTTC. This codes for CASSDLGMGSGPYNEQFF.

The gene calls are TRBV7-8 and TRBJ1-2, with D tentatively TRBD1 (5 bases). Per germline, CDR1 SGHVS and CDR2 FQNEAQ. Between the trimmed V and J ends, which lost 1 base and 6 bases, there was a span of 12 bases. The CDR3 totals 14 residues. CDR3 bases: TGTGCCAGCAGCTTAGTCGGGCAGGGCCATGGCTACACCTTC. The encoded protein is CASSLVGQGHGYTF.

The chain has TRBV6-5 and TRBJ2-3; 7 nucleotides match TRBD1. From germline, CDR1 is MNHEY and CDR2 SVGAGI. The CDR3 covers 14 residues. V shed 5 bases, J shed 5 bases, and the junction held 7 bases outside the gene matches. The DNA for the CDR3 is TGTGCCAGCAGTCGACGGGACAGACTAGATACGCAGTATTTT. Translated: CASSRRDRLDTQYF.

The V and J genes are TRBV4-1 and TRBJ1-1; 8 bases align to TRBD1. The trim removed 4 bases at V and 0 bases at J, leaving 10 bases unmatched. Germline values: CDR1 MGHRA, CDR2 YSYEKL. The CDR3 is made up of 17 amino acids. The CDR3 is CASSPTGVGGMNTEAFF. CDR3 DNA: TGCGCCAGCAGCCCGACAGGGGTAGGAGGTATGAACACTGAAGCTTTCTTT.

This clone came up a few times. This chain links TRBV6-6 with TRBJ1-5, with 8 bases identical to TRBD1. J was trimmed by 1 base and V by 10 bases; bases with no gene match: 9. The germline gives CDR1 MNHNY, CDR2 SVGAGI (reference sequence). This CDR3 region has 15 residues. The CDR3 nucleotides read TGTGCCACCCGACAGGGGTTTATCAGCAATCAGCCCCAGCATTTT. Translation gives CATRQGFISNQPQHF.

This clone has a handful of counts. Other DNA sequences within the sample encode an identical CDR3. The chain employs TRBV6-1 and TRBJ1-2; D might be TRBD1 (6 bases). V gave up 4 bases and J gave up 2 bases, with 11 bases separating them. Looked up from germline, CDR1 is MNHNS and CDR2 is SASEGT. The CDR3 contains 14 residues. CDR3 loop: CASSVQGENYGYTF. The CDR3 nucleotides read TGTGCCAGCAGTGTACAGGGAGAAAACTATGGCTACACCTTC.

This clone was counted a few times. The chain combines TRBV5-4 with TRBJ2-5; D possibly corresponds to TRBD1 (6 bases). The CDR3 contains 14 residues. Germline assignment: CDR1 SGHNT and CDR2 YYREEE (reference sequence). The V gene lost 2 bases and the J gene lost 4 bases, with 12 bases spanning the gap. The CDR3 loop is CASSLGLTGETQYF. The CDR3 coding sequence is TGTGCCAGCAGCTTAGGACTGACAGGAGAGACCCAGTACTTC.

This sequence joins TRBV7-8 and TRBJ1-2; D is unclear. The CDR3 is 14 amino acids. Trimming removed 1 base from V and 7 bases from J, with 13 bases in between. The germline V gene encodes CDR1 SGHVS and CDR2 FQNEAQ. The CDR3 loop is CASSLGEEGSGYTF. For the CDR3, the DNA is TGTGCCAGCAGCTTAGGGGAGGAAGGATCTGGCTACACCTTC.

The chain uses TRBV7-3 and TRBJ2-2; D gene uncertain. This CDR3 is built from 14 residues. V was clipped by 2 bases and J by 1 base, with 5 bases between them. Germline CDR1 is SGHTA and CDR2 is FQGTGA. CDR3 DNA: TGTGCCAGCAGCTTACGTTGGAACACCGGGGAGCTGTTTTTT. Translated, it gives CASSLRWNTGELFF.

This clone has more than one count but fewer than ten. The chain joins TRBV6-1 to TRBJ2-5; D unclear. Germline V gene lookup returns CDR1 MNHNS and CDR2 SASEGT. This CDR3 spans 13 amino acids. With 2 bases removed from V and 0 bases from J, the gap between germline ends came to 4 bases. CDR3 loop: CASSESDQETQYF. The CDR3 DNA sequence: TGTGCCAGCAGTGAATCAGACCAAGAGACCCAGTACTTC.

The rearrangement links TRBV5-6 to TRBJ1-2; 8 bases are shared with TRBD1. Losses at the gene ends were 0 bases for V and 0 bases for J; bases not matched to a gene: 1. Germline V gene sequence: CDR1 SGHDT, CDR2 YYEEEE. The CDR3 is 15 amino acids. The CDR3: CASSLGTGTNYGYTF. In DNA form, the CDR3 reads TGTGCCAGCAGCTTGGGGACAGGGACTAACTATGGCTACACCTTC.

This clone occurred a few times. The chain uses TRBV7-9 and TRBJ1-1; 7 bases align to TRBD1. The CDR3 runs 15 residues. Trimming removed 4 bases from V and 7 bases from J; junction bases left unmatched: 12. Germline V CDR1 and CDR2: SEHNR, FQNEAQ (reference sequence). The chain's CDR3 is CASSSWFTGVGEAFF. The CDR3 region has the DNA TGTGCCAGCAGCTCGTGGTTTACAGGGGTAGGTGAAGCTTTCTTT.

This clone occurred a few times. The genes are TRBV30 and TRBJ2-1; 9 positions match TRBD1. Germline CDR1 reads GTSNPN; CDR2 reads SVGIG (reference sequence). The V gene end was trimmed by 5 bases and the J gene end by 8 bases; junction bases not matched to a gene: 10. The CDR3 totals 14 residues. CDR3: CAWSSGTGRDEQFF. The CDR3 coding sequence is TGTGCCTGGTCCTCCGGGACAGGGAGGGATGAGCAGTTCTTC. The complete variable domain, with remaining parts taken from reference TRBV30 and TRBJ2-1, reads SQTIHQWPATLVQPVGSPLSLECTVEGTSNPNLYWYRQAAGRGLQLLFYSVGIGQISSEVPQNLSASRPQDRQFILSSKKLLLSDSGFYLCAWSSGTGRDEQFFGPGTRLTVL.

This clone was observed a handful of times. The V call is TRBV15, the J call TRBJ1-1; TRBD1 is a possible D gene (6 bases). With 7 bases removed from V and 6 bases from J, the gap between germline ends came to 9 bases. Germline V lookup: CDR1 LNHNV, CDR2 YYDKDF (reference sequence). The CDR3 covers 11 residues. CDR3 amino acids: CATTGGPEAFF. DNA of the CDR3: TGTGCCACCACCGGGGGGCCTGAAGCTTTCTTT.

This clone was counted only a few times. The chain employs TRBV11-1 and TRBJ2-7, with D perhaps matching TRBD1 (6 bases). V was shortened by 5 bases and J by 4 bases, with 15 bases between the two germline ends. Germline CDR1 SGHAT, CDR2 FQDESV (reference sequence). The CDR3 extends over 14 amino acids. The CDR3 loop reads CASSEDRRMYEQYF. The CDR3 bases are TGTGCCAGCAGCGAAGACAGGAGGATGTACGAGCAGTACTTC.

There are a few counts of this clone. One end of the junction is discordant with germline, which a read error may explain. V and J are TRBV4-1 and TRBJ1-1, with TRBD1 matching 7 bases. CDR1 MGHRA and CDR2 YSYEKL come from the germline V gene. This CDR3 spans 14 amino acids. In DNA, the CDR3 is TGCGCCAGCAGACAAGATGACAGGGTCACTGAAGCTTTCTTT. It yields the protein CASRQDDRVTEAFF.

The chain joins TRBV6-1 to TRBJ1-6, with D possibly TRBD1 on 5 matching bases. CDR3 length: 16 amino acids. V shed 1 base and J shed 8 bases, with 15 bases lying between them. Germline-derived CDR1 and CDR2 are MNHNS and SASEGT. The CDR3 bases are TGTGCCAGCAGTGAAGTTTGGACACAAGACTATTCACCCCTCCACTTT. It yields the protein CASSEVWTQDYSPLHF.

The V gene is TRBV7-9, the J gene TRBJ2-3; maybe TRBD2 (6 bases). The CDR3 contains 16 residues. The ends were cut back, 2 bases at V and 1 base at J, with 13 bases in the middle. The germline V gene has CDR1 SEHNR and CDR2 FQNEAQ (reference sequence). The DNA for the CDR3 is TGTGCCAGCAGCTTAATGTTTCCGGGGGGCACAGATACGCAGTATTTT. Protein product: CASSLMFPGGTDTQYF.

The V gene is TRBV7-6, the J gene TRBJ1-1; D not resolved. Germline values: CDR1 SGHVS, CDR2 FNYEAQ. Deletions cut 5 bases from V and 4 bases from J, with 11 bases between. This CDR3 has 13 amino acids. Written as DNA, the CDR3 is TGTGCCAGCAGCCCGACGCTAGGCACTGAAGCTTTCTTT. Translation gives CASSPTLGTEAFF.